This is a list of T cell receptor beta chains from one sample in a study of CD8 T cells in Susac syndrome. A single record per CDR3 protein comes from TCRdb applying MiXCR to the immunoSEQ multiplex PCR reads. The data show about 200,000 distinct CDR3 sequences, around 90% seen once. What was sequenced was CD8+ T cells from PBMCs. These receptors originate from a human donor with multiple sclerosis. The CDR3 runs from the conserved cysteine through the conserved F or W. A D gene is named only where the DNA matches it firmly.

V gene	D gene	J gene	CDR3 protein	CDR3 DNA
TRBV27	NA	TRBJ2-7	CASSLRQGISYEQYF	TGTGCCAGCAGTTTACGCCAGGGAATCTCCTACGAGCAGTACTTC
TRBV11-2	TRBD2	TRBJ2-1	CASSQGTGGWNEQFF	TGTGCCAGCAGTCAGGGTACGGGAGGTTGGAATGAGCAGTTCTTC
TRBV20-1	NA	TRBJ1-2	CSAGRRAGSYGYTF	TGCAGTGCCGGGCGGAGGGCTGGTAGCTATGGCTACACCTTC
TRBV27	NA	TRBJ2-7	CASSLSGPYEQYF	TGTGCCAGCAGTTTAAGCGGTCCCTACGAGCAGTACTTC
TRBV19	NA	TRBJ1-1	CASSIAEAATMNTEAFF	TGTGCCAGTAGTATAGCAGAGGCAGCTACTATGAACACTGAAGCTTTCTTT
TRBV12-3/TRBV12-4	TRBD2	TRBJ2-5	CASSLIPSGGQETQYF	TGTGCCAGCAGTTTGATTCCTAGCGGGGGCCAAGAGACCCAGTACTTC
TRBV9	NA	TRBJ2-5	CASSVGGALVETQYF	TGTGCCAGCAGCGTAGGAGGGGCATTGGTTGAGACCCAGTACTTC
TRBV2	NA	TRBJ1-6	CASSEEGRSALHF	TGTGCCAGCAGTGAAGAGGGGAGGAGTGCCCTCCACTTT
TRBV12-3/TRBV12-4	NA	TRBJ2-3	CASNPGRDTDTQYF	TGTGCCAGCAACCCAGGGCGGGACACAGATACGCAGTATTTT
TRBV7-9	TRBD1	TRBJ1-6	CASSLSPRGRSPLHF	TGTGCCAGCAGCTTATCTCCCAGGGGGCGATCACCCCTCCACTTT
TRBV7-8	NA	TRBJ1-4	CASSLRATNEKLFF	TGTGCCAGCAGTCTAAGGGCAACTAATGAAAAACTGTTTTTT
TRBV30	TRBD1	TRBJ1-1	CACSSTGGNTEAFF	TGTGCCTGCTCATCTACAGGGGGGAACACTGAAGCTTTCTTT
TRBV4-2	TRBD2	TRBJ2-3	CASSQVTLVLAGVIDTQYF	TGTGCCAGCAGCCAAGTAACACTCGTGCTAGCGGGAGTGATAGATACGCAGTATTTT
TRBV5-1	NA	TRBJ1-6	CASSLDSVNSPLHF	TGCGCCAGCAGCTTGGACAGCGTTAATTCACCCCTCCACTTT
TRBV30	NA	TRBJ2-6	CAWSAASGANVLTF	TGTGCCTGGAGTGCAGCGTCTGGGGCCAACGTCCTGACTTTC
TRBV9	TRBD2	TRBJ2-3	CASSPRLAGGRVSPDTQYF	TGTGCCAGCAGCCCCCGACTAGCGGGAGGGAGAGTGAGTCCAGATACGCAGTATTTT
TRBV11-1	NA	TRBJ2-2	CASSLEVGGPLNTGGCFF	TGTGCCAGCAGCTTAGAAGTGGGAGGGCCGTTGAACACCGGGGGCTGTTTTTTT
TRBV7-9	TRBD2	TRBJ2-1	CASSRLAGAFYNEQFF	TGTGCCAGCAGCCGACTAGCGGGGGCCTTTTACAATGAGCAGTTCTTC
TRBV7-9	NA	TRBJ1-5	CASSLAEQPQHF	TGTGCCAGCAGCTTAGCGGAGCAGCCCCAGCATTTT
TRBV6-2/TRBV6-3	NA	TRBJ2-7	CASILRQRPYEQYF	TGTGCCAGCATCTTAAGACAGAGACCCTACGAGCAGTACTTC
TRBV20-1	TRBD2	TRBJ2-1	CSAMREMYNEQFF	TGCAGTGCTATGCGGGAGATGTATAATGAGCAGTTCTTC
TRBV27	NA	TRBJ1-1	CASSLVQGRTEAFF	TGTGCCAGCAGTTTAGTTCAGGGGAGGACTGAAGCTTTCTTT
TRBV27	NA	TRBJ1-2	CASSLQPSAGGYTF	TGTGCCAGCAGTTTACAACCCTCGGCGGGAGGCTACACCTTC
TRBV7-9	NA	TRBJ2-5	CASSPRDSFRETQYF	TGTGCCAGCAGCCCACGGGACTCCTTTAGAGAGACCCAGTACTTC